Described below is a single TCR beta chain sequence and its context. Its antigen is still unknown. The TRB cDNA libraries were prepared by 5' RACE with UMI labels. TCRdb reanalyzed the 5' RACE reads and collapses them to one entry per CDR3 protein, without DNA. This listing includes some 50,000 distinct CDR3 sequences. This CDR3 has 13 amino acids. Germline CDR1 is SNHLY and CDR2 is FYNNEI. The data were obtained in a study of CXCR3-negative and CXCR3-positive naive CD8 T cells. Study results and caveats: Against CXCR3-negative naive cells, CXCR3-positive naive cells showed more hydrophobic TRB CDR3s.

This clonotype was sampled from a human donor in good health. Some clones in this sample may be carry-over from other donors' samples. The J gene is TRBJ2-7, the V gene TRBV2; TCRdb proposes TRBD1, but this gene call is untestable without DNA. The sample taken for sequencing was naive CXCR3+ CD8+ T cells from blood. Subset described: CD45RO-CCR7+CD27+CD95- naive CD8+ T cells expressing CXCR3 (TNR3+). The CDR3 protein is CASSGSTDYEQYF. Supplemented by reference TRBV2 and TRBJ2-7, the full variable domain reads EPEVTQTPSHQVTQMGQEVILRCVPISNHLYFYWYRQILGQKVEFLVSFYNNEISEKSEIFDDQFSVERPDGSNFTLKIRSTKLEDSAMYFCASSGSTDYEQYFGPGTRLTVT.